These T cell receptor beta chains were read from a single sample in a study of blood T cell repertoires in COVID-19. Generated by immunoSEQ multiplex PCR, the TCRdb table keeps only in-frame clones and is missing some. Here the sample spans fewer than 55,000 clones, over 65% being singletons. Sequenced input: peripheral blood. The source of these receptors is a woman between 70 and 85 years old with acute or convalescent COVID-19. Each CDR3 is given with its conserved first and last residue. Expanded clones get a size class; other rows say once, few or many, or leave the size out.

TRBJ1-6 - TRBV7-8 CASVHSGGTVYNSPLHF
TRBJ1-1 - TRBV7-9 CASSLLTGAEAFF
TRBJ1-6 few TRBV10-1 CASSDGQGLNSPLHF
TRBJ2-2 - TRBV18 CASSRSVSNTGELFF
TRBJ1-5 few TRBV7-9 CASSLARRFGVGQPQHF
TRBJ1-3 - TRBV2 CASSRSSGNTIYF
TRBJ2-1 - TRBV19 CASSIEWRGHNEQFF
TRBJ2-7 - TRBV2 CASSVGFGEQYF
TRBJ1-6 once TRBV4-2 CASSLLSSPLHF
TRBJ2-1 - TRBV4-2 CASSQDQDFYNEQFF
TRBJ2-2 - TRBV19 CASRVRGSGTGELFF
TRBJ2-7 once TRBV28 CATPTVWYEQYF
TRBJ2-3 few TRBV4-3 CASSQARLAGGPRDTQYF
TRBJ1-6 once TRBV3-1/TRBV3-2 CASSHGRSPLHF
TRBJ2-2 once TRBV11-3 CASSSYRTGNTGELFF
TRBJ2-7 - TRBV5-3 CARSLAGTSFEQYF
TRBJ1-2 few TRBV19 CASSLTGGGGDGYTF
TRBJ1-2 - TRBV4-1 CASSQDNEGGYTF
TRBJ1-6 once TRBV6-1 CASSEAGAHSPLHF
TRBJ1-4 once TRBV3-1/TRBV3-2 CASSQVAGPTNEKLFF
TRBJ2-7 - TRBV2 CASIPGGETYEQYF
TRBJ1-2 - TRBV6-6 CASSQRGGYTF
TRBJ2-4 - TRBV4-1 CASSHPEEGLQYF
TRBJ1-2 - TRBV7-2 CASSLQHREPLYGYTF
TRBJ2-6 - TRBV2 CASSDLGGGANVLTF
TRBJ1-4 once TRBV5-5 CASSLTPRTGDEKLFF
TRBJ2-7 few TRBV5-5 CASSLAGTGPYEQYF
TRBJ2-5 - TRBV19 CASSELAGGGQETQYF
TRBJ1-5 - TRBV3-1/TRBV3-2 CASSQAVRAASQPQHF
TRBJ1-2 - TRBV6-5 CASRDRQGKNYGYTF
TRBJ1-4 - TRBV4-2 CASSQDRGKLFF
TRBJ2-1 - TRBV5-4 CASSQWGEYNEQFF
TRBJ2-1 - TRBV6-6 CASSIRLGWQFF
TRBJ1-5 - TRBV5-1 CASTLAGPPSNQPQHF
TRBJ2-7 few TRBV5-1 CASSLKGGAYEQYF
TRBJ1-1 - TRBV7-8 CASTSGDSFTEAFF
TRBJ1-2 - TRBV10-3 CAISAPPGDRGSNYGYTF
TRBJ2-7 - TRBV10-2 CASTRDRGIYEQYF
TRBJ1-2 few TRBV4-1 CASSQAQGASYGYTF
TRBJ2-3 once TRBV6-5 CASSWRSTDTQYF
TRBJ1-1 - TRBV29-1 CSVGIVQGVEAFF
TRBJ1-4 - TRBV28 CASTDRGYEKLFF
TRBJ2-1 few TRBV10-1 CASSGRQGSDEQFF
TRBJ2-5 few TRBV5-4 CASRPWGRGRETQYF
TRBJ2-4 few TRBV3-1/TRBV3-2 CASSQIGVSKNIQYF
TRBJ1-5 - TRBV20-1 CSASPPAGRGNQPQHF
TRBJ2-7 - TRBV7-9 CASSLLVSYEQYF
TRBJ2-5 - TRBV27 CASGRTGAGETQYF
TRBJ2-3 - TRBV9 CASSALGGGGTDTQYF
TRBJ2-5 - TRBV29-1 CSVETEGQGALETQYF
TRBJ2-4 - TRBV5-6 CASTFREGKNIQYF
TRBJ2-5 - TRBV15 CASSLGAGDQETQYF
TRBJ2-7 - TRBV6-2/TRBV6-3 CASSPENSYEQYF
TRBJ2-1 - TRBV10-3 CAIGGLAGDYNEQFF
TRBJ1-2 - TRBV19 CAILETYGYTF
TRBJ2-1 - TRBV29-1 CSVATHQRESYNEQFF
TRBJ1-1 - TRBV6-6 CASSGTGFNTEAFF
TRBJ1-4 - TRBV9 CASSPRDRRNEKLFF
TRBJ1-6 few TRBV16 CASSQSMRGRGAANSPLHF
TRBJ1-4 - TRBV4-1 CASSPRRDRGWEKLFF